The T cell receptor beta chain described here comes from a study of CXCR3-negative and CXCR3-positive naive CD8 T cells. The CDR3 extends over 14 amino acids. The germline V gene has CDR1 MNHEY and CDR2 SVGEGT. Through 5' RACE with UMI labels, the TRB cDNA libraries were prepared. TCRdb re-called the 5' RACE reads; one entry per CDR3 protein, DNA not given. Recorded for this sample: approximately 66,000 distinct CDR3 sequences. Triplicate roughly 320,000-cell sorts were made of each CD8+ T cell subset. In regard to this clonotype: Its antigen is not known.

Study-level points and caveats: Similar TRBV-TRBJ gene usage was seen in naive CXCR3-negative and CXCR3-positive cells, but not in memory cells. Once cells were cryopreserved, CXCR3 expression went down partly, and most assays used fresh PBMCs.

V gene TRBV6-2 or TRBV6-3 combines with J gene TRBJ2-5; TCRdb indicates TRBD1, and absent DNA this call remains unverified. The TCR sequence derives from a human donor in good health. Some clones in this sample may be carry-over from other donors' samples. The sample consisted of naive CXCR3- CD8+ T cells from blood. Specified subset: CD45RO-CCR7+CD27+CD95- naive CD8+ T cells lacking CXCR3 (TNR3-). CDR3 in amino acids: CASNYLGGQETQYF.